This TCR beta chain was found in a study of regulatory T cells in long-lasting Graves disease (dated by TCRdb to the early 2020s). Context from the whole study: Persistent Graves' disease was defined as persistently positive TSH receptor autoantibodies together with antithyroid drug treatment for over 5 years. TCR sequencing covered 13 persistent and 20 or so newly diagnosed Graves' disease patients, 33 samples in total. Peripheral blood TCR sequencing and RNA sequencing compared persistent Graves' disease patients with newly diagnosed Graves' disease patients. The study was conducted in China and was registered as a clinical trial. Antithyroid drugs had been taken for 10 to 13 years on average by persistent Graves' disease patients in the clinical cohort.

The sample's time point label, in plain terms: persistent/refractory GD, antithyroid drugs over 5 years with positive TRAb. RNA was extracted from PBMCs in TRIzol for both TCR sequencing and RNA sequencing. The diagnosis of Graves' disease followed American Thyroid Association guidelines. Patients for the study were recruited at an endocrinology department in Xi'an, China. Each patient gave about 9.1 milliliters of peripheral blood, collected in an EDTA anticoagulant tube. Ficoll Paque Plus density gradient separation was used to isolate PBMCs, and no additional T cell sorting was done. An Agilent 2100 Bioanalyzer and agarose gel were used to assess RNA quality, and a NanoDrop 2000 was used to measure RNA concentration. Study-wide conclusions, independent of this receptor: More public clonotypes were shared among persistent patients (under 3,000) than among newly diagnosed patients (966). Preferential use of TRBV28, TRBJ1-2 and TRBJ2-5 was observed in persistent disease, whereas TRBV20-1 and TRBJ2-1 were favored in newly diagnosed disease. Only peripheral blood was studied, because thyroid tissue, the primary lesion, was inaccessible. The authors acknowledged the small sample size as a limitation that may reduce accuracy. Sequencing and analysis were restricted to the TCR beta chain. Compared with newly diagnosed patients, persistent Graves' disease patients had lower TCR Shannon entropy and fewer highly expanded clones, which suggests clonal expansion.

This clonotype was counted a few times. Its binding antigen is unknown. One base away there is no much larger clone; base qualities are not given. Library generation was performed with multiplex PCR. The reads were generated on an Illumina HiSeq 4000. TCR beta libraries were built with iRepertoire HTBI primers and Arm-PCR amplification of CDR3 regions. Gel purification was performed on PCR products prior to sequencing. Per the source publication's procedure: Gene usage analysis of CDR3 amino acid clonotypes relied on the approximately 60 TRBV and 15 or so TRBJ segments identified across samples. COPE and FqMerger were used to merge the filtered high-quality paired reads into contigs. BLAST was used to align contigs to the IMGT TRBV, TRBD and TRBJ reference genes, and CDR3 was defined following IMGT. Any clonotype with a frequency above 0.1% was classified as a highly expanded clone. Shannon entropy was used to measure repertoire diversity, and the Gini coefficient was used to measure V-J evenness. A clonotype was considered public if more than one individual shared it. TCRdb trimmed public reads at Q25 via fastp, called clones via MiXCR and kept in-frame beta chains. Each entry merges the rows of one CDR3 protein and shows their most common DNA and genes. The V and J calls follow TCRdb's processing rather than the paper's. This sample gives under 350,000 distinct CDR3 sequences in total; 22% of them show up just once. The top ten clonotypes cover approximately 53% of the sample.

Including the terminal cysteine and phenylalanine, the CDR3 comprises 15 residues. The entry retains the CDR3 DNA only, 45 bases that are in frame from base 1. CDR1 and CDR2 are drawn from the germline V gene (reference sequence): PRHDT, FYEKMQ. The V and J ends are trimmed by 4 bases and 0 bases, leaving 10 bases between them. Source: peripheral blood mononuclear cells (PBMCs), taken when the disease was refractory, from a patient treated with antithyroid drugs. This sequence uses TRBV13 and TRBJ1-3, with no D gene named confidently. This TCR was sampled from a female donor with Graves disease. Here the CDR3 is given as CASSSGLHSGNTIYF. DNA sequence: TGTGCCAGCAGCTCCGGGTTACACTCTGGAAACACCATATATTTT.